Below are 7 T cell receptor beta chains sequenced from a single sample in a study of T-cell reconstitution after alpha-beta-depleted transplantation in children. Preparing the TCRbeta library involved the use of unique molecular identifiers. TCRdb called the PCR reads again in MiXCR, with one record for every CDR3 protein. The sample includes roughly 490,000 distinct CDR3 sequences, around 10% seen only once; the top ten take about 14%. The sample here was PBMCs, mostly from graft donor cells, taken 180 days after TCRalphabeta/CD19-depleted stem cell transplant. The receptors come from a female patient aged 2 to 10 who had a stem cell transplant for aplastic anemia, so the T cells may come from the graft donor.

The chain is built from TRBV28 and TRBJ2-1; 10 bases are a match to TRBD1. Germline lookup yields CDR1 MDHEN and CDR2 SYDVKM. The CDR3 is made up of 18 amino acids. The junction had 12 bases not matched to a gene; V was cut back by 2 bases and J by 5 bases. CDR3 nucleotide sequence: TGTGCCAGCAGTTTACGGACAGGGGGGCCACGGAACGACAATGAGCAGTTCTTC. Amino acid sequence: CASSLRTGGPRNDNEQFF.

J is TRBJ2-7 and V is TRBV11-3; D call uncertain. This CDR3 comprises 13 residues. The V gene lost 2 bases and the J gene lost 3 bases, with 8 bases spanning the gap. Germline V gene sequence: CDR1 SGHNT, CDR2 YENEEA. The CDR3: CASSLNRDYEQYF. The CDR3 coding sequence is TGTGCCAGCAGCTTAAACCGAGACTACGAGCAGTACTTC.

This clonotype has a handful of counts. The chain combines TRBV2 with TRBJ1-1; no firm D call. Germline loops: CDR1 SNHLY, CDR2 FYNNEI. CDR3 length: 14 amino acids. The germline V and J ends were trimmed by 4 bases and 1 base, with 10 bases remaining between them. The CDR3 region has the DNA TGTGCCAGCAGTGGGGTCAGCTCGAACACTGAAGCTTTCTTT. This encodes CASSGVSSNTEAFF.

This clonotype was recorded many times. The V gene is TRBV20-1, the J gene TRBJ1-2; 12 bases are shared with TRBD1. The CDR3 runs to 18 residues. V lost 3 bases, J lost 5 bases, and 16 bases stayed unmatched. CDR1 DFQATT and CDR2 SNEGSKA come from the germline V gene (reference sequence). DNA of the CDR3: TGCAGTGCTAGTCGGCCCTCCGGGACAGGGGGCGATAGGTATGGCTACACCTTC. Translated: CSASRPSGTGGDRYGYTF.

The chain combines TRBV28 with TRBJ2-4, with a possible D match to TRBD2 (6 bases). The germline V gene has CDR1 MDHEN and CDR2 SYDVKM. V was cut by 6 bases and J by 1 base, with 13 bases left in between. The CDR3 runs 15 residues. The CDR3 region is CASRNIRGAKNIQYF. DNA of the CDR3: TGTGCCAGCAGGAACATCCGGGGGGCCAAAAACATTCAGTACTTC.

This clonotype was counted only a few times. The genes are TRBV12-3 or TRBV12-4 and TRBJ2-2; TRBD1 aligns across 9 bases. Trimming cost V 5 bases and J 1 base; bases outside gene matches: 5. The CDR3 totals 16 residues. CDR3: CASSPGQGMNTGELFF. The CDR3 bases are TGTGCCAGCAGTCCGGGACAGGGTATGAACACCGGGGAGCTGTTTTTT.

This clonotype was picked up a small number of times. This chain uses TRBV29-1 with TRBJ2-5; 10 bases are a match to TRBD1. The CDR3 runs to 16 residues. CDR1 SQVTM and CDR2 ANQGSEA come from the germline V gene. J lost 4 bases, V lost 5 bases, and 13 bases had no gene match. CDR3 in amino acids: CSVQWRGQGPRETQYF. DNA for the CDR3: TGCAGCGTTCAATGGAGGGGACAGGGGCCCCGAGAGACCCAGTACTTC.